A selection of T cell receptor beta chains follows, all from one sample in a study of blood T cell repertoires in COVID-19. Profiling relied on immunoSEQ multiplex PCR, and the TCRdb table lists in-frame clones only, not all of them. The sample consists of 29,000 or so clones, about 92% of them appearing once. The material sequenced was peripheral blood. Receptors originate from a man between 45 and 60 years old with active COVID-19. Each CDR3 is given with its conserved first and last residue. D genes are given only for firm matches. Not every row has a clone size; where given, it reads once, few, many or a size class.

DNA	CDR3	D	V	J	length	size
TGCAGTGCTAGTAGCGGGGGGGCCTTCGAGACCCAGTACTTC	CSASSGGAFETQYF	TRBD2	TRBV20-1	TRBJ2-5	14	NA
TGTGCCTGGAAGAAAGCGGGGGCTAGCACAGATACGCAGTATTTT	CAWKKAGASTDTQYF	TRBD2	TRBV30	TRBJ2-3	15	NA
TGTGCCAGCAGCCAAGGGACTAGCGGAACGCAAGAGACCCAGTACTTC	CASSQGTSGTQETQYF	TRBD2	TRBV4-2	TRBJ2-5	16	NA
TGTGCCAGCAGTCGAGTAGGGGCAGGGATGCATGAGCAGTTCTTC	CASSRVGAGMHEQFF	NA	TRBV27	TRBJ2-1	15	NA
TGTGCCAGCAGCTTAGGGCCACAAGAGACCCAGTACTTC	CASSLGPQETQYF	NA	TRBV7-3	TRBJ2-5	13	NA
TGTGCCAGCAGGAGGAGCGCGAACAATGAGCAGTTCTTC	CASRRSANNEQFF	NA	TRBV7-8	TRBJ2-1	13	NA
TGTGCCAGCAGTGAATATATAACGGCAGGGGCTAACTATGGCTACACCTTC	CASSEYITAGANYGYTF	NA	TRBV25-1	TRBJ1-2	17	NA
TGTGCCAGCAGTTACTCATTTAGATGGGAGACCCAGTACTTC	CASSYSFRWETQYF	NA	TRBV6-5	TRBJ2-5	14	NA
TGTGCCAGCAGCTTTAACAGGGTTACTAACTATGGCTACACCTTC	CASSFNRVTNYGYTF	NA	TRBV11-3	TRBJ1-2	15	NA
TGTGCCAGCAGCCAAGAACTAGCGGGCACAGATACGCAGTATTTT	CASSQELAGTDTQYF	TRBD2	TRBV4-2	TRBJ2-3	15	NA
TGTGCCAGCAGCTTAGACAGGGGCTCCGGAAACACCATATATTTT	CASSLDRGSGNTIYF	TRBD1	TRBV5-4	TRBJ1-3	15	once
TGTGCCAGCAGTGAAGGGACAGGGAATTGGTGGGGCCTTGGCTACACCTTC	CASSEGTGNWWGLGYTF	TRBD1	TRBV6-1	TRBJ1-2	17	NA
TGTGCCAGCAGTAATCGGGACAGGGGAAACTATGGCTACACCTTC	CASSNRDRGNYGYTF	TRBD1	TRBV5-4	TRBJ1-2	15	few
TGTGCCAGCAGCCAAGAACAGAACACCGGGGAGCTGTTTTTT	CASSQEQNTGELFF	NA	TRBV4-2	TRBJ2-2	14	NA
TGCGCCAGCAGCCCCAACAGGGACAGGACAAACACTGAAGCTTTCTTT	CASSPNRDRTNTEAFF	TRBD1	TRBV4-1	TRBJ1-1	16	NA
TGTGCCAGCAGTTTATGGGCCTTCTTC	CASSLWAFF	NA	TRBV28	TRBJ2-7	9	NA
TGTGCCAGCAGCAAAGGAAAGGAGAAGGAAGCTTTCTTT	CASSKGKEKEAFF	NA	TRBV21-1	TRBJ1-1	13	NA
TGTGCCAGCAGCTTAGCGGGGGTAAGCTACGAGCAGTACTTC	CASSLAGVSYEQYF	NA	TRBV13	TRBJ2-7	14	NA
TGTGCCAGCAGCTTGGACAGAAACACCGGGGAGCTGTTTTTT	CASSLDRNTGELFF	NA	TRBV5-4	TRBJ2-2	14	NA
TGTGCCAGCAGTTGGGACAGGGGGCTACCGGATGGCTACACCTTC	CASSWDRGLPDGYTF	TRBD1	TRBV28	TRBJ1-2	15	NA
TGTGCCAGCAGCCCCCGTTCGGCAGGGGGGTATGGCTACACCTTC	CASSPRSAGGYGYTF	TRBD1	TRBV2	TRBJ1-2	15	few
TGTGCCATCAGCTCCTCTGGCGGGGAACAAGAGACCCAGTACTTC	CAISSSGGEQETQYF	NA	TRBV10-3	TRBJ2-5	15	once
TGTGCCAGCAGCGTTCCCCCGACAGGGGGTCTTGAGCAGTTCTTC	CASSVPPTGGLEQFF	TRBD1	TRBV9	TRBJ2-1	15	NA
TGTGCCAGTCTGGACAGCACTAACTATGGCTACACCTTC	CASLDSTNYGYTF	NA	TRBV3-1/TRBV3-2	TRBJ1-2	13	NA
TGTGCCAGCAGTGAAGGGGGCAATCAGCCCCAGCATTTT	CASSEGGNQPQHF	NA	TRBV6-4	TRBJ1-5	13	few
TGTGCCAGCAGTACAGGGGGGCGGACACGGAGCTCCTACAATGAGCAGTTCTTC	CASSTGGRTRSSYNEQFF	TRBD1	TRBV28	TRBJ2-1	18	NA
TGCGCCAGCAGTCTTCGGGACAGGGGGCGGGATACGCAGTATTTT	CASSLRDRGRDTQYF	TRBD1	TRBV5-1	TRBJ2-3	15	NA
TGTGCCAGCAGTAAAGGGACCCCCGGGACTAGCTACTCCGGGGAGCTGTTTTTT	CASSKGTPGTSYSGELFF	TRBD2	TRBV27	TRBJ2-2	18	NA
TGTGCCAGCAGCGAACTAGCGGGGGGGCCGGAGACCCAGTACTTC	CASSELAGGPETQYF	TRBD2	TRBV2	TRBJ2-5	15	NA
TGTGCCAGCAGTTTAGTACAGGGGGCTACCGATGAGCAGTTCTTC	CASSLVQGATDEQFF	TRBD1	TRBV28	TRBJ2-1	15	NA
TGTGCCATCAGGAGCCCGATAGTCATGAACACTGAAGCTTTCTTT	CAIRSPIVMNTEAFF	NA	TRBV10-3	TRBJ1-1	15	NA
TGTGCCAGCAGCCAAGATCTATCAGGGATGGGCTACACCTTC	CASSQDLSGMGYTF	NA	TRBV3-1/TRBV3-2	TRBJ1-2	14	NA
TGTGCCAGTAGTATAGATCTACTAGCGGGCATCTCCTACAATGAGCAGTTCTTC	CASSIDLLAGISYNEQFF	TRBD2	TRBV19	TRBJ2-1	18	NA
TGTGCCAGCAGCCAACTAGCGTCCTCCACGCAGTATTTT	CASSQLASSTQYF	NA	TRBV3-1/TRBV3-2	TRBJ2-3	13	NA
TGTGCCAGTAGTATAGCGACAGGGGAGCGAGCTTTCTTT	CASSIATGERAFF	TRBD1	TRBV19	TRBJ1-1	13	NA
TGTGCCAGCAGTTTACTGATGGGGAGCTATGGCTACACCTTC	CASSLLMGSYGYTF	NA	TRBV27	TRBJ1-2	14	NA
TGTGCCAGCAGCCCCGGGACAAGGGGTCAGACCATATATTTT	CASSPGTRGQTIYF	NA	TRBV7-2	TRBJ1-3	14	NA
TGTGCCAGCAGCCGAGCAAGACAGGGGGTAGCCAACGTCCTGACTTTC	CASSRARQGVANVLTF	TRBD1	TRBV27	TRBJ2-6	16	NA
TGTGCCAGCAGTCTCCCTCAATCGCCCGGTCCCCAGTACTTC	CASSLPQSPGPQYF	NA	TRBV28	TRBJ2-5	14	few